This T cell receptor beta chain derives from a study of blood T cells in healthy people across ages (dated by TCRdb to the mid-2010s). Notes on the research overall: In model experiments, template switching captured about one uniquely barcoded TCR beta cDNA molecule for every two T cells. The donors were divided into four age groups: young (average around 17 years), middle-aged (about 39), aged (approximately 64) and long-lived (about 80). Using the same blood draw, the study looked at two additional independent replicas of 1 million unique cDNA reads for two donors, one aged 18 to 30 and the other aged 80 or older. To avoid experimental bias, donors of different ages were distributed randomly across sequencing lanes. The study measured age-related changes in TCR beta repertoire diversity using deep sequencing normalized with unique cDNA molecular identifiers. Summary of the overall study and its limitations: Estimates of total diversity from one million sequenced T cells were regarded as lower bounds and underestimates. The percentage of naive T cells measured by flow cytometry correlated strongly with observed TCR beta diversity. Conclusive comparison of naive and antigen-experienced compartments was prevented by the profiling of bulk unsorted PBMCs. Observed TCR beta diversity per million T cells fell roughly linearly with age, and a significant reduction was already apparent by age roughly 40. The CMV infection status of donors was not known, potentially confounding age-related changes in expanded clonotypes. Compared with the aged group, the long-lived group had more naive CD4+ T cells, fewer expanded clones and increased TCR diversity, suggesting age selection.

Donors were roughly 40 systemically healthy Caucasian individuals from Russia aged roughly 6 to 90 years. Ten milliliters of peripheral blood were drawn from each donor into EDTA-treated Vacutainer tubes. PBMCs were isolated by Ficoll-Paque density-gradient centrifugation, with at least 6 million obtained per sample. Total RNA, at least 6 micrograms per sample, was extracted from PBMCs with Trizol reagent. Naive CD45RAhigh/CD27high T cell percentages were measured by flow cytometry on a PBMC aliquot from every donor. About this clonotype: The antigen this receptor binds is unknown. No base qualities exist here, and no much larger clone lies one base off it.

The receptor library was made with 5' RACE. The sequencer was an Illumina HiSeq 2500. A second PCR of about 6 to 11 cycles was performed with a sample-barcoded 5' primer and a J-beta primer mix. A template-switch 5' adaptor carrying 12 random nucleotides introduced a unique molecular identifier onto each TCR beta cDNA molecule. At least 2.5 million CDR3-containing paired-end reads were obtained from each sample. The Mint cDNA synthesis kit, primed by a TRBC-specific oligonucleotide, was used to synthesize first-strand cDNA from all RNA. All cDNA was treated with uracil-DNA glycosylase and then went through a first 18-cycle PCR with the universal primers M1SS and BC2_uni_R. The authors processed their data as follows. For normalization, 1 million high-quality reads were randomly selected from each sample, with every read carrying a distinct molecular identifier. Reads with shared molecular identifiers were discarded instead of being binned into consensus sequences. MiTCR, set to a Q25 quality threshold and the strictest error-elimination algorithm, was used for CDR3 identification, clonotype clustering and error correction. A nonparametric unseen species model using Euler transformation provided a lower-bound estimate of total TCR beta diversity. TCRdb applied fastp at Q25 and MiXCR to the public reads, then kept only in-frame beta chains. Identical CDR3 proteins give one entry, which carries the most common genes and DNA. Clone size and V and J calls follow TCRdb, not the original study. This sample is represented by 1.6 million or so distinct CDR3 sequences; around 35% of them were singletons. The biggest ten clones account for 10% to 12% of the sample.

Including the terminal cysteine and phenylalanine, the CDR3 comprises 14 residues. Only the CDR3 region is kept as DNA, spanning 42 bases read in frame from base 1. CDR1 SGHNT and CDR2 YENEEA are derived from the germline V gene. V sheds 1 base and J sheds 1 base, leaving 6 bases between their ends. Material: blood. This TCR derives from a woman aged 25 to 45 in good health. Recombination joined TRBV11-3 with TRBJ2-3, with no confident D gene call. In nucleotide form, the sequence is TGTGCCAGCAGCTTAGTATTGCGCACAGATACGCAGTATTTT. This encodes CASSLVLRTDTQYF.